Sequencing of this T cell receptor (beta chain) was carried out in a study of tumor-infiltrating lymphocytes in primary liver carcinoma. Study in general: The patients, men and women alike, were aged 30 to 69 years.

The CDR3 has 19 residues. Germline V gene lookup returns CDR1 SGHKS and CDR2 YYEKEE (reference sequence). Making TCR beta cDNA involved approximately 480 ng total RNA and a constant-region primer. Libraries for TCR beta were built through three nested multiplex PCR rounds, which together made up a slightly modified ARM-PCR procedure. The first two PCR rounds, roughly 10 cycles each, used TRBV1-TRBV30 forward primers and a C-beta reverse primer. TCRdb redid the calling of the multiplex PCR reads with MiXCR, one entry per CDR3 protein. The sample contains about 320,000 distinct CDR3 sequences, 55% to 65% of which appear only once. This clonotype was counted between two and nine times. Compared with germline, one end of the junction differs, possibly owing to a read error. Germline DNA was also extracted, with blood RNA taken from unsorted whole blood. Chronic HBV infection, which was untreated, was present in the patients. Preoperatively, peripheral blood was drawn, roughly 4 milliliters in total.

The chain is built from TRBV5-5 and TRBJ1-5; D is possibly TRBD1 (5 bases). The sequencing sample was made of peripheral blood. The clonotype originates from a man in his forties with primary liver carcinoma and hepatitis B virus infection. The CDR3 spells CASNLNNRPLSTGDQPQHF. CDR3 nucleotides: TGTGCTAGCAACTTGAACAACAGGCCCCTATCAACGGGGGATCAGCCCCAGCATTTT.